These 20 T cell receptor beta chains share one sample of origin, sequenced in a study of blood T cells in healthy people across ages. The use of a sample-barcoded 5' primer and a J-beta primer mix characterized a second PCR of roughly 6 to 12 cycles. Each CDR3 protein is one row after TCRdb ran MiXCR on the 5' RACE reads. The table shows hundreds of thousands of distinct CDR3 sequences, with around half occurring only once. The sample taken for sequencing was blood. The receptor source for this set is a woman aged 55 to 70 in good health.

CDR3 sequence (DNA): TGTGCCAGCAGTCGACTCTTGTCCGGAGAGACCCAGTACTTC. Translating it yields CASSRLLSGETQYF. The V gene is TRBV27, the J gene TRBJ2-5; no clear D gene. Germline loops: CDR1 MNHEY, CDR2 SMNVEV (reference sequence). The V end lost 5 bases, the J end lost 4 bases, and 14 bases lay between the germline ends. The CDR3 is made up of 14 amino acids.

CDR3 sequence reads: CASSLSRGASNEQYF. Here the CDR3 DNA reads TGTGCCAGCAGTTTATCTCGGGGAGCCAGCAATGAGCAGTACTTC. The V and J genes are TRBV27 and TRBJ2-1; D possibly corresponds to TRBD2 (5 bases). The closer fit of TRBJ2-7 to the DNA end suggests the J call may be wrong. Germline V gene sequence: CDR1 MNHEY, CDR2 SMNVEV (reference sequence). The CDR3 is made up of 15 amino acids.

The rearrangement uses TRBV5-1 and TRBJ1-2, with a tentative D call TRBD1 (5 bases). Germline V gene sequence: CDR1 SGHRS, CDR2 YFSETQ. The CDR3 loop spans 13 amino acids. The ends were cut back, 3 bases at V and 2 bases at J, with 8 bases in the middle. The CDR3 DNA follows: TGCGCCAGCAGCTGGGACGGAAACTATGGCTACACCTTC. This codes for CASSWDGNYGYTF.

The chain couples TRBV5-5 to TRBJ2-5, with 8 bases matching TRBD2. Germline V gives CDR1 SGHKS, CDR2 YYEKEE (reference sequence). The J segment lost 1 base and the V segment lost 4 bases, leaving 3 bases of the junction unmatched. The CDR3 runs to 14 residues. The CDR3 coding sequence is TGTGCCAGCAGCGCGGGGGGTACCCAAGAGACCCAGTACTTC. Its translation: CASSAGGTQETQYF.

This clonotype was counted a few times. This chain connects TRBV4-2 to TRBJ1-4, with D unresolved. CDR3 length: 15 amino acids. V lost 0 bases, J lost 4 bases, and 9 bases lay in between. Germline V lookup: CDR1 LGHNA, CDR2 YNFKEQ. The CDR3 region has the DNA TGTGCCAGCAGCCAAGAGGCGGCGGGTAATGAAAAACTGTTTTTT. Protein product: CASSQEAAGNEKLFF.

The chain couples TRBV7-2 to TRBJ1-5; D unclear. This CDR3 has 13 residues. V was pared by 6 bases and J by 4 bases, with 10 bases between. Germline-derived CDR1 and CDR2 are SGHTA and FQGNSA. The CDR3 spells CASSRGLNQPQHF. CDR3 sequence (DNA): TGTGCCAGCAGTCGGGGTTTAAATCAGCCCCAGCATTTT.

The chain links TRBV27 to TRBJ2-1; a possible D gene is TRBD1 (5 bases). V was trimmed by 0 bases and J by 2 bases, leaving 17 bases between them. Looked up from germline, CDR1 is MNHEY and CDR2 is SMNVEV (reference sequence). The CDR3 sequence is 18 residues long. This CDR3 is CASSLSGHHDRPYNEQFF. The CDR3 DNA is TGTGCCAGCAGTTTATCAGGACACCACGACAGACCCTACAATGAGCAGTTCTTC.

V and J are TRBV5-1 and TRBJ2-1; 8 bases fit TRBD2. Germline values: CDR1 SGHRS, CDR2 YFSETQ. The V gene end was trimmed by 0 bases and the J gene end by 8 bases; junction bases not matched to a gene: 4. The CDR3 is made up of 14 amino acids. CDR3 amino acids: CASSLVLAADEQFF. CDR3 coding DNA: TGCGCCAGCAGCTTGGTACTAGCGGCGGATGAGCAGTTCTTC.

There are many counts of this clonotype. This rearrangement joins TRBV7-9 to TRBJ2-1, with 7 bases fitting TRBD1. This CDR3 comprises 14 residues. V was pared by 8 bases and J by 4 bases, with 8 bases of the junction left unmatched. Germline-derived CDR1 and CDR2 are SEHNR and FQNEAQ (reference sequence). The CDR3 loop is CASDAGTAYNEQFF. Here the CDR3 DNA reads TGTGCCAGCGACGCCGGGACAGCATACAATGAGCAGTTCTTC. The full variable domain, in which reference TRBV7-9 and TRBJ2-1 provide the parts outside the CDR3, is DTGVSQNPRHKITKRGQNVTFRCDPISEHNRLYWYRQTLGQGPEFLTYFQNEAQLEKSRLLSDRFSAERPKGSFSTLEIQRTEQGDSAMYLCASDAGTAYNEQFFGPGTRLTVL.

The gene calls are TRBV29-1 and TRBJ2-5; the match to TRBD1 covers 7 bases. The better agreement between TRBJ2-1 and the DNA end casts doubt on the J call. The CDR3 extends over 12 amino acids. Germline assignment: CDR1 SQVTM and CDR2 ANQGSEA. For the CDR3, the DNA is TGCAGCGCCGGACAGGAACAAGAGACCCAGTTCTTC. Translation gives CSAGQEQETQFF.

This clonotype has just a few counts. The chain combines TRBV12-3 or TRBV12-4 with TRBJ1-5, with 7 bases lining up with TRBD1. V dropped 5 bases and J dropped 7; count of bases not matched to a gene: 8. CDR3 size: 14 residues. The CDR3, as DNA: TGTGCCAGCAGTCGACAGGGTTGGGGACAGCCCCAGCATTTT. Its translation is CASSRQGWGQPQHF.

This clonotype was seen once. The V call is TRBV29-1, the J call TRBJ1-2, with D tentatively TRBD1 (5 bases). The germline V and J ends were trimmed by 4 bases and 5 bases, with 17 bases remaining between them. CDR3 length: 14 amino acids. The V gene's germline CDR1 is SQVTM and CDR2 ANQGSEA. In DNA form, the CDR3 reads TGCAGCGTTGTTAGTCAGGGTGTGGGGTATGGCTACACCTTC. This sequence encodes CSVVSQGVGYGYTF.

Ten or more counts support this clonotype. The CDR3 DNA reads TGTGCCAGCAGCTTAAGGACTAGCGGGATGGGGAAGGCATATGAGCAGTTCTTC. Amino acids: CASSLRTSGMGKAYEQFF. The genes are TRBV5-6 and TRBJ2-1; 12 bases are shared with TRBD2. The CDR3 spans 18 residues. Looked up from germline, CDR1 is SGHDT and CDR2 is YYEEEE. The V gene end was trimmed by 2 bases and the J gene end by 8 bases; junction bases not matched to a gene: 14.

This clonotype has just one count. This chain connects TRBV29-1 to TRBJ2-1, with D perhaps TRBD1 (5 bases). Trimming cost V 1 base and J 1 base, with 14 bases left between them. The length of the CDR3 is 16 residues. In germline, CDR1 is SQVTM, CDR2 ANQGSEA. In nucleotides, the CDR3 is TGCAGCGTTGAAGTCAGAGACAGAGGATCCTACAATGAGCAGTTCTTC. This gives the protein CSVEVRDRGSYNEQFF.

The V and J genes are TRBV28 and TRBJ2-1; 9 bases fit TRBD2. CDR3 length: 14 amino acids. V shed 10 bases and J 5 bases; nucleotides not matched to a gene: 9. CDR1 is MDHEN and CDR2 is SYDVKM in the germline V gene. CDR3 loop: CATLQAGGNNEQFF. CDR3 bases: TGTGCCACCCTCCAAGCGGGAGGAAACAATGAGCAGTTCTTC.

This clonotype was counted only a few times. This rearrangement joins TRBV7-8 to TRBJ2-1, with D uncertain. V dropped 5 bases and J dropped 6 bases, with 17 bases sitting between them. This CDR3 comprises 15 residues. Germline V gives CDR1 SGHVS, CDR2 FQNEAQ. CDR3 sequence reads: CASSPKSLGGNEQFF. The CDR3 DNA follows: TGTGCCAGCAGCCCGAAAAGCCTCGGCGGCAATGAGCAGTTCTTC.

The V gene is TRBV29-1, the J gene TRBJ1-2; D remains unclear. The CDR3 spans 13 residues. Germline lookup yields CDR1 SQVTM and CDR2 ANQGSEA. The V end lost 6 bases, the J end lost 4 bases, and 15 bases lay between the germline ends. CDR3 region: CSVRERYAYGYTF. CDR3 sequence (DNA): TGCAGCGTCCGTGAGAGGTACGCCTATGGCTACACCTTC.

This clonotype was counted only a few times. The CDR3 sequence is CASSQDSGRGYEQYF. DNA for the CDR3: TGTGCCAGCAGCCAAGACAGCGGGAGGGGATACGAGCAGTACTTC. J is TRBJ2-7 and V is TRBV14, with 10 bases lining up with TRBD2. Germline-derived CDR1 and CDR2 are SGHDN and FVKESK. The CDR3 spans 15 residues. J lost 4 bases, V lost 0 bases, and 3 bases had no gene match.

The CDR3 spells CASSVAGQGEKLFF. The CDR3, as DNA: TGCGCCAGCAGCGTGGCGGGCCAGGGAGAAAAACTGTTTTTT. The chain is built from TRBV5-1 and TRBJ1-4; D is perhaps TRBD1 (5 bases). Trimming removed 4 bases from V and 8 bases from J, with 15 bases in between. From germline, CDR1 is SGHRS and CDR2 YFSETQ. The CDR3 has 14 residues. Supplemented by reference TRBV5-1 and TRBJ1-4, the full variable domain reads KAGVTQTPRYLIKTRGQQVTLSCSPISGHRSVSWYQQTPGQGLQFLFEYFSETQRNKGNFPGRFSGRQFSNSRSEMNVSTLELGDSALYLCASSVAGQGEKLFFGSGTQLSVL.

This chain connects TRBV20-1 to TRBJ1-5; weak D call: TRBD1 (6 bases). Germline V gene data show CDR1 as DFQATT and CDR2 as SNEGSKA (reference sequence). The ends were cut back, 6 bases at V and 3 bases at J, with 12 bases in the middle. The CDR3 has 13 amino acids. The CDR3 DNA is TGCAGTGCCCAGGGGAAGGACAATCAGCCCCAGCATTTT. It encodes CSAQGKDNQPQHF.